Sequencing of this T cell receptor beta chain was carried out in a study of cytomegalovirus exposure and HLA in healthy donors. Study context: Earlier results showed some 120 million unique TCR beta sequences derived from around 170 million T cells. Unique TCRs numbering roughly 85 million, obtained from HLA-typed donors, made up an early data release. Findings of the study overall: CMV antigen specificity of three CMV-associated chains was confirmed in vitro.

The PCR made use of 60 Vbeta and 13 Jbeta primers. Assay used: immunoSEQ multiplex PCR; TCRdb lists only in-frame clones, some missing. The table includes over 200,000 clones, 78% detected once. This clone was seen at least ten times. The antigen is undetermined. Trimming took off 3 bases at V and 4 bases at J, with 13 bases between the two ends. The CDR3 spans 15 residues. Germline CDR1 is MNHEY and CDR2 is SMNVEV (reference sequence). The receptor's source is a male donor in good health and CMV-seronegative. The chain employs TRBV27 and TRBJ2-1, with a tentative D call TRBD2 (6 bases). Input material: PBMCs. CDR3 in amino acids: CASSFRGGNYNEQFF. For the CDR3, the DNA is TGTGCCAGCAGTTTTAGGGGCGGGAATTACAATGAGCAGTTCTTC.